The rows below give T cell receptor beta chains drawn from one sample of a study of blood T cell repertoires in COVID-19. Using immunoSEQ multiplex PCR, the repertoire was profiled, and TCRdb retains in-frame clones only, with some absent. Of 150,000 to 250,000 clones detected, around 82% appear once; the ten largest clones hold approximately 12%. The sequencing sample was made of PBMCs or T cells enriched from blood (not recorded which). The source is a man aged 40-49 years who had recovered from COVID-19. CDR3s include the opening cysteine and the closing phenylalanine or tryptophan. A D gene is named only where the DNA matches it firmly. Rows may omit the clone size; those that give it use once, few, many or a size class.

j_call v_call d_call cdr3_length clone_size cdr3_nt cdr3_aa
TRBJ2-5 TRBV3-1/TRBV3-2 TRBD2 14 NA TGTGCCAGCAGCCACCTAGCGGGAAAAGAGACCCAGTACTTC CASSHLAGKETQYF
TRBJ2-1 TRBV7-8 NA 20 NA TGTGCCAGCAGCTTAAGGGGGGCGGGAGCGGGGTCTAGCTCCTACAATGAGCAGTTCTTC CASSLRGAGAGSSSYNEQFF
TRBJ2-1 TRBV28 TRBD2 15 once TGTGCCAGCAGTTTAAGTAGCGGGAGTAAGGGCGAGCAGTTCTTC CASSLSSGSKGEQFF
TRBJ1-1 TRBV18 TRBD1 15 NA TGTGCCAGCTCACTTTGGGACAGGGGGAACACTGAAGCTTTCTTT CASSLWDRGNTEAFF
TRBJ1-3 TRBV6-5 NA 15 NA TGTGCCAGCAGTCAGGGCTCAACCTCTGGAAACACCATATATTTT CASSQGSTSGNTIYF
TRBJ1-1 TRBV2 NA 13 NA TGTGCCAGCAGTGGGCAGGCGAACACTGAAGCTTTCTTT CASSGQANTEAFF
TRBJ1-4 TRBV19 NA 15 NA TGTGCCAGTAGTAACAGGCCAACCCCTAATGAAAAACTGTTTTTT CASSNRPTPNEKLFF
TRBJ1-2 TRBV4-1 NA 15 NA TGCGCCAGCAGCCAAGATCCCCGGGGGAGCTATGGCTACACCTTC CASSQDPRGSYGYTF
TRBJ1-5 TRBV2 NA 14 few TGTGCCAGCAGCCCCATCGGGAGTCGTCAGCCCCAGCATTTT CASSPIGSRQPQHF
TRBJ2-3 TRBV2 TRBD2 15 NA TGTGCCAGCAGCGGTCGACTAGCCAACACAGATACGCAGTATTTT CASSGRLANTDTQYF
TRBJ1-1 TRBV9 TRBD1 13 NA TGTGCCAGCAGCGCAGGGGGCGAAACTGAAGCTTTCTTT CASSAGGETEAFF
TRBJ1-4 TRBV5-1 NA 16 NA TGCGCCAGCAGCTTGGCCGATATAACGGCAGGTGAAAAACTGTTTTTT CASSLADITAGEKLFF
TRBJ2-6 TRBV28 NA 17 NA TGTGCCAGCAGTTCAGACAGCTACCTCTCTGGGGCCAACGTCCTGACTTTC CASSSDSYLSGANVLTF
TRBJ2-5 TRBV3-1/TRBV3-2 TRBD2 14 NA TGTGCCAGCAGCTTAAGGGAGGGGTCGGAGACCCAGTACTTC CASSLREGSETQYF
TRBJ1-1 TRBV29-1 NA 13 few TGCAGCGTCTCAAAGGGGGGGGACCCTGAAGCTTTCTTT CSVSKGGDPEAFF
TRBJ2-2 TRBV9 TRBD1 15 NA TGTGCCAGCAGCGCCCGACAGGGTAGGACCGGGGAGCTGTTTTTT CASSARQGRTGELFF
TRBJ2-7 TRBV5-4 TRBD2 18 few TGTGCCAGCAGCCCTAGCTCGACTAGCGGGAGGGCCAGGTACGAGCAGTACTTC CASSPSSTSGRARYEQYF
TRBJ2-5 TRBV11-2 NA 14 NA TGTGCCAGCAGAGTTCCCGGCGGAGAAGAGACCCAGTACTTC CASRVPGGEETQYF
TRBJ2-5 TRBV9 NA 15 NA TGTGCCAGCAGCGTAGACACGGAGGAGTTGGAGACCCAGTACTTC CASSVDTEELETQYF
TRBJ2-5 TRBV11-2 NA 15 NA TGTGCCAGCAGCTTGGAACTAGCATTCCTAGAGACCCAGTACTTC CASSLELAFLETQYF
TRBJ2-2 TRBV4-3 NA 16 NA TGCGCCAGCAGCCAAATCCCGGGGCAAGGGGGCGGGGAGCTGTTTTTT CASSQIPGQGGGELFF
TRBJ2-5 TRBV4-1 NA 15 NA TGCGCCAGCAGCCAAGTTCCGGGGTGGAGGGAGACCCAGTACTTC CASSQVPGWRETQYF
TRBJ2-3 TRBV24-1 TRBD1 14 NA TGTGCCACCAGAGGGACAGGGACCACAGATACGCAGTATTTT CATRGTGTTDTQYF
TRBJ1-4 TRBV28 NA 14 NA TGTGCCAGCAGTTTTGTTCAGGGGAATGAAAAACTGTTTTTT CASSFVQGNEKLFF
TRBJ2-7 TRBV5-8 TRBD1 17 once TGTGCCAGCAGCTCAATTAAACGGACAGGGGGCCCCTACGAGCAGTACTTC CASSSIKRTGGPYEQYF
TRBJ2-5 TRBV5-5 TRBD2 16 NA TGTGCCAGCAGCTTGGGAGGACTAGCGGGAGGTGAGACCCAGTACTTC CASSLGGLAGGETQYF
TRBJ2-2 TRBV6-5 NA 12 NA TGTGCCAGCAGTTACAATAGAGGGGAGCTGTTTTTT CASSYNRGELFF
TRBJ1-1 TRBV7-9 TRBD1 19 NA TGTGCCAGCAGCTTAGTCGAGACAGGGGTTCATCGAGGAGGCACTGAAGCTTTCTTT CASSLVETGVHRGGTEAFF
TRBJ1-6 TRBV18 NA 13 NA TGTGCCAGCTCACCCACTAATAATTCACCCCTCCACTTT CASSPTNNSPLHF
TRBJ1-4 TRBV5-8 NA 14 NA TGTGCCAGCAGCTTACCCACAGGGACTGAAAAACTGTTTTTT CASSLPTGTEKLFF
TRBJ1-2 TRBV19 TRBD1 16 NA TGTGCCAGTAGTATCGGGGGACAGGGCGGAAACTATGGCTACACCTTC CASSIGGQGGNYGYTF
TRBJ2-1 TRBV28 TRBD2 17 NA TGTGCCAGCAGGTACTGGACTAGCGGGAGCCAAGACAATGAGCAGTTCTTC CASRYWTSGSQDNEQFF
TRBJ1-4 TRBV5-1 NA 14 NA TGCGCCAGCAGCTCCCGCCCGGGCGGGGAAAAACTGTTTTTT CASSSRPGGEKLFF
TRBJ2-5 TRBV28 NA 11 NA TGTGCCAGCAGTATACGGGAGACCCAGTACTTC CASSIRETQYF
TRBJ2-2 TRBV2 TRBD2 18 NA TGTGCCAGCAGCGTCTCCCCTATAGCGGGAGCCCCCACCGGGGAGCTGTTTTTT CASSVSPIAGAPTGELFF
TRBJ2-5 TRBV29-1 NA 13 few TGCAGCGCCGAGGCTGGAGGGTTTCAGACCCAGTACTTC CSAEAGGFQTQYF